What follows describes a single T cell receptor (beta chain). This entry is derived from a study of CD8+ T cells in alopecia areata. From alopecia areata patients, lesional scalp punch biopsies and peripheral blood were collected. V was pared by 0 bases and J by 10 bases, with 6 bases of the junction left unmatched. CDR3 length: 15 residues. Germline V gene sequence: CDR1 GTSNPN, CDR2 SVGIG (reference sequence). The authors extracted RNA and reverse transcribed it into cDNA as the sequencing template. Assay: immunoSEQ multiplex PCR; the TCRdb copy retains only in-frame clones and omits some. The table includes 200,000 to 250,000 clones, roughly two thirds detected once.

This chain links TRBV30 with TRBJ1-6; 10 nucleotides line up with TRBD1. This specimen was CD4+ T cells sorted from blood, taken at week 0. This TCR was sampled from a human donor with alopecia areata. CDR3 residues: CAWSVAGTGESPLHF. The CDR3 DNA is TGTGCCTGGAGTGTAGCCGGGACAGGGGAATCACCCCTCCACTTT. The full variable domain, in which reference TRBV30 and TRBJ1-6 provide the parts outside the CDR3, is SQTIHQWPATLVQPVGSPLSLECTVEGTSNPNLYWYRQAAGRGLQLLFYSVGIGQISSEVPQNLSASRPQDRQFILSSKKLLLSDSGFYLCAWSVAGTGESPLHFGNGTRLTVT.